This TCR beta chain was observed in a study of cytomegalovirus exposure and HLA in healthy donors. Details on this clone: Its antigen is as yet unknown.

Study results and caveats: Roughly uniform sequencing depth across donors was assumed, possibly incorrectly. In vitro checks showed that a few CMV-associated chains really do target CMV antigens.

PCR amplification relied on 60 Vbeta primers (plus 13 Jbeta primers). Original processing methods: Later reanalysis found tens of millions of unique TCR beta chains, around 10 million of them shared. The protocol was immunoSEQ multiplex PCR, while the TCRdb copy is restricted to in-frame clones and leaves out a portion. V, J and clone size are taken as reported in that table, and D and trimming were inferred from the DNA itself. The sample shows 170,000 or so clones, over 75% of them seen only once. In germline, CDR1 is SQVTM, CDR2 ANQGSEA. This CDR3 spans 16 amino acids. V dropped 1 base and J dropped 7; count of bases not matched to a gene: 11. The donors (healthy individuals) were bone marrow donors.

The receptor was derived from a woman aged 45-60 years in good health and CMV-seropositive. The specimen was PBMCs. The rearrangement links TRBV29-1 to TRBJ2-1; 9 nucleotides match TRBD2. The CDR3 protein is CSVEGIVAGGPNEQFF. Here the CDR3 DNA reads TGCAGCGTTGAAGGCATTGTTGCGGGGGGGCCAAATGAGCAGTTCTTC.